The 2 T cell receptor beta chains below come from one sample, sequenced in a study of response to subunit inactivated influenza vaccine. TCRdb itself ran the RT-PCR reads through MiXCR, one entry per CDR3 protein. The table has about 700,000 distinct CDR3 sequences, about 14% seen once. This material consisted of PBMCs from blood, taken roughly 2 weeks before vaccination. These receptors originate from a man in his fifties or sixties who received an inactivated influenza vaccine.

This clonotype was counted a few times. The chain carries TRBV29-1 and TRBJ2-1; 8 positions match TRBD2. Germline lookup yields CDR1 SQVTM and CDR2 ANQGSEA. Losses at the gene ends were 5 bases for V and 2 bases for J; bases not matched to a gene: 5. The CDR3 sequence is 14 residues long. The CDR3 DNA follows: TGCAGCGTTATAGCGGGACTGACCTACAATGAGCAGTTCTTC. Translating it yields CSVIAGLTYNEQFF.

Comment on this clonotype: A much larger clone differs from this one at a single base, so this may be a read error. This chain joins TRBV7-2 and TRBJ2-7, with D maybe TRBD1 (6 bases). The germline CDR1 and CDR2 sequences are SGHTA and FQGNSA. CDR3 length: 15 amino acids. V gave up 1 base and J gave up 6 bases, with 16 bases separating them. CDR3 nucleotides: TGTGCCAGCAGCTTAGTGTCGAACAGGGTGCTCGAGCAGTACTTC. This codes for CASSLVSNRVLEQYF.